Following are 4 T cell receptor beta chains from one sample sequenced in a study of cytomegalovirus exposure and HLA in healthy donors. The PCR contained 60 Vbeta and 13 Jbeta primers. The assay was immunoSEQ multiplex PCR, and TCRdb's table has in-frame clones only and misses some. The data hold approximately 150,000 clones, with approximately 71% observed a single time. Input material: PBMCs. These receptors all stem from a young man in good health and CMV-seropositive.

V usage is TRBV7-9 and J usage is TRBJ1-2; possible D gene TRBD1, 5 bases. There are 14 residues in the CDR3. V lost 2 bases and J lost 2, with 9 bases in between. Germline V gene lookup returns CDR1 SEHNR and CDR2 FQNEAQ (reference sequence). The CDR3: CASSLFGGNYGYTF. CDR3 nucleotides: TGTGCCAGCAGCTTATTTGGGGGGAACTATGGCTACACCTTC.

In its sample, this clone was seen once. The CDR3, as DNA: TGCGCCAGCAGCTTGACAGGGTCGAATCAGCCCCAGCATTTT. It translates to CASSLTGSNQPQHF. The chain uses TRBV5-1 and TRBJ1-5, with TRBD1 as a possible D gene (6 bases). This CDR3 has 14 amino acids. CDR1 and CDR2 (germline): SGHRS, YFSETQ. Trimming shortened V by 1 base and J by 4 bases, and 9 bases separated the two germline ends.

The CDR3 sequence: CASSQFRGPVFCPYEQYF. The CDR3 region has the DNA TGCGCCAGCAGTCAATTTCGAGGGCCCGTTTTTTGCCCCTACGAGCAGTACTTC. The chain couples TRBV23-1 to TRBJ2-7; D perhaps matches TRBD2 (5 bases). TRBV23-1 is an ORF, with its function uncertain. The germline V and J ends were trimmed by 1 base and 2 bases, with 21 bases remaining between them. The CDR3 length is 18 residues.

Here the CDR3 DNA reads TGTGCCTGGAGTGTATCAGTCAATGAGCAGTTCTTC. This codes for CAWSVSVNEQFF. The chain employs TRBV30 and TRBJ2-1; D not certain. There are 12 residues in the CDR3. Trimming cost V 0 bases and J 6 bases, with 6 bases left between them. Germline V gene lookup returns CDR1 GTSNPN and CDR2 SVGIG (reference sequence). Full variable domain (outside the CDR3, taken from reference TRBV30 and TRBJ2-1): SQTIHQWPATLVQPVGSPLSLECTVEGTSNPNLYWYRQAAGRGLQLLFYSVGIGQISSEVPQNLSASRPQDRQFILSSKKLLLSDSGFYLCAWSVSVNEQFFGPGTRLTVL.